These 26 T cell receptor beta chains were sequenced from one sample in a study of Ad26.COV2.S vaccination and SARS-CoV-2 variants. The treatment was: 15 to 20 received Ad26.COV2.S at low or high dose, single or two shots; a few received placebo; per-sample allocation not given. Sampling occurred on day 63 after the first vaccine or placebo injection. Profiled with immunoSEQ multiplex PCR; TCRdb holds only in-frame clones, not every one. The sample shows 450,000 to 550,000 clones, roughly 87% of them seen only once. This specimen consisted of peripheral blood, obtained in a trial of Ad26.COV2.S vaccine versus placebo. The receptors derive from a person between 18 and 60 years old who received the Ad26.COV2.S COVID-19 vaccine or a placebo.

The gene calls are TRBV14 and TRBJ2-7; D is unclear. The germline gives CDR1 SGHDN, CDR2 FVKESK. This CDR3 comprises 14 residues. V dropped 3 bases and J dropped 0 bases, with 9 bases sitting between them. CDR3 sequence reads: CASSQRHRSYEQYF. The CDR3, as DNA: TGTGCCAGCAGCCAGAGACACCGCTCCTACGAGCAGTACTTC.

V and J are TRBV6-1 and TRBJ1-1; TRBD1 aligns across 9 bases. This CDR3 comprises 15 residues. The germline gives CDR1 MNHNS, CDR2 SASEGT. Trimming cost V 2 bases and J 5 bases; bases outside gene matches: 6. CDR3 loop: CASSEPHRGRTEAFF. The CDR3 region has the DNA TGTGCCAGCAGTGAACCCCACAGGGGGCGAACTGAAGCTTTCTTT.

This clone appeared a few times. The chain's CDR3 is CASSSDRGGGTEAFF. The CDR3 DNA sequence: TGTGCCAGCAGTTCCGACAGGGGAGGTGGCACTGAAGCTTTCTTT. The chain joins TRBV3-1 (or the pseudogene TRBV3-2) to TRBJ1-1; 8 bases fit TRBD1. V lost 6 bases, J lost 4 bases, and 10 bases stayed unmatched. Looked up from germline, CDR1 is LGHDT and CDR2 is YNNKEL (reference sequence). The CDR3 length is 15 residues.

This clone came up once. The chain links TRBV6-2 or TRBV6-3 to TRBJ2-2; D is uncertain. Germline V gene lookup returns CDR1 MNHEY and CDR2 SVGEGT. Trimming stripped 2 bases from V and 9 bases from J, with 4 bases between. This CDR3 spans 11 amino acids. This chain's CDR3 is CASSYGRELFF. The CDR3 DNA reads as TGTGCCAGCAGTTACGGTAGGGAGCTGTTTTTT.

The chain combines TRBV28 with TRBJ1-5; D may be TRBD1 (5 bases). CDR1 is MDHEN, CDR2 SYDVKM, per germline. V lost 11 bases and J lost 8, with 16 bases in between. The CDR3 runs 12 residues. The CDR3 DNA reads TGTGCCGGTAGGTCAGGGCCGGAGCCCCAGCATTTT. It encodes CAGRSGPEPQHF.

The V call is TRBV7-9, the J call TRBJ2-3, with D maybe TRBD2 (6 bases). Germline V lookup: CDR1 SEHNR, CDR2 FQNEAQ (reference sequence). The CDR3 runs 14 residues. The ends were cut back, 5 bases at V and 12 bases at J, with 21 bases in the middle. DNA of the CDR3: TGTGCCAGCAGCCTGGCGGATGGGGGGAGTAAACAGTATTTT. It encodes CASSLADGGSKQYF.

This chain connects TRBV7-2 to TRBJ1-2, with D possibly matching TRBD1 (5 bases). Trimming took off 0 bases at V and 7 bases at J, with 9 bases between the two ends. The CDR3 totals 13 residues. Germline loops: CDR1 SGHTA, CDR2 FQGNSA. The chain's CDR3 is CASSLARQGGYTF. The CDR3 nucleotides read TGTGCCAGCAGCTTAGCGCGGCAGGGTGGCTACACCTTC.

The chain recombines TRBV7-2 with TRBJ2-5; D unresolved. The CDR3 extends over 13 amino acids. Germline CDR1 and CDR2: SGHTA and FQGNSA. Trimming cost V 6 bases and J 2 bases, with 10 bases left between them. CDR3 in amino acids: CASSSLVQETQYF. In nucleotides, the CDR3 is TGTGCCAGCAGTTCCCTAGTTCAAGAGACCCAGTACTTC. Variable domain in full (rest from reference TRBV7-2 and TRBJ2-5): GAGVSQSPSNKVTEKGKDVELRCDPISGHTALYWYRQSLGQGLEFLIYFQGNSAPDKSGLPSDRFSAERTGGSVSTLTIQRTQQEDSAVYLCASSSLVQETQYFGPGTRLLVL.

The rearrangement links TRBV30 to TRBJ2-1; D is perhaps TRBD2 (5 bases). In germline, CDR1 is GTSNPN, CDR2 SVGIG (reference sequence). V was pared by 0 bases and J by 9 bases, with 9 bases between. This CDR3 spans 12 amino acids. CDR3 region: CAWSVRRGEQFF. The DNA for the CDR3 is TGTGCCTGGAGTGTACGTCGGGGTGAGCAGTTCTTC.

The chain links TRBV7-2 to TRBJ2-2; D might be TRBD1 or TRBD2, each matching 5 bases. The ends were cut back, 5 bases at V and 0 bases at J, with 10 bases in the middle. The CDR3 consists of 15 residues. From germline, CDR1 is SGHTA and CDR2 FQGNSA. CDR3: CASSQGVSNTGELFF. The CDR3 nucleotides read TGTGCCAGCAGCCAGGGAGTTTCGAACACCGGGGAGCTGTTTTTT.

This chain uses TRBV5-1 with TRBJ2-7, with D hard to call. The CDR3 is made up of 14 amino acids. Germline lookup yields CDR1 SGHRS and CDR2 YFSETQ. The V gene lost 8 bases and the J gene lost 0 bases, with 15 bases spanning the gap. In nucleotides, the CDR3 is TGCGCCAGTCGCCGGGCTGAGAGCTCCTACGAGCAGTACTTC. Protein: CASRRAESSYEQYF.

V and J are TRBV3-1 (or the pseudogene TRBV3-2) and TRBJ2-2; D unresolved. Germline CDR1 LGHDT, CDR2 YNNKEL (reference sequence). V gave up 6 bases and J gave up 4 bases, with 9 bases separating them. CDR3 length: 13 residues. The CDR3 DNA sequence: TGTGCCAGCAGGCCCACCGGCACCGGGGAGCTGTTTTTT. Translated, it gives CASRPTGTGELFF.

This clone was seen once. V usage is TRBV27 and J usage is TRBJ2-3; D ambiguous. Germline CDR1 and CDR2: MNHEY and SMNVEV (reference sequence). The CDR3 runs to 13 residues. V lost 5 bases and J 2 bases, leaving 8 bases between the germline ends. The CDR3 DNA is TGTGCCAGCAGTGACCAGAACACAGATACGCAGTATTTT. Translating gives CASSDQNTDTQYF.

The CDR3: CASRKPGLGASTDTQYF. CDR3 in DNA: TGTGCCAGCAGAAAACCGGGACTAGGGGCTAGCACAGATACGCAGTATTTT. V gene TRBV7-8 combines with J gene TRBJ2-3, with 8 bases lining up with TRBD2. The CDR3 loop spans 17 amino acids. J was trimmed by 0 bases and V by 6 bases; bases with no gene match: 11. Per the germline V gene, CDR1 is SGHVS and CDR2 is FQNEAQ.

Only one count was recorded for this clone. The sample contains more than one DNA sequence encoding this CDR3. This rearrangement joins TRBV7-9 to TRBJ1-4; D is unclear. This CDR3 has 15 amino acids. CDR1 and CDR2 (germline): SEHNR, FQNEAQ (reference sequence). V was cut by 0 bases and J by 0 bases, with 5 bases left in between. Written as DNA, the CDR3 is TGTGCCAGCAGCTTAGCGGGAGCAACTAATGAAAAACTGTTTTTT. Its protein product is CASSLAGATNEKLFF. Variable domain in full (rest from reference TRBV7-9 and TRBJ1-4): DTGVSQNPRHKITKRGQNVTFRCDPISEHNRLYWYRQTLGQGPEFLTYFQNEAQLEKSRLLSDRFSAERPKGSFSTLEIQRTEQGDSAMYLCASSLAGATNEKLFFGSGTQLSVL.

The CDR3 protein is CSASSGRVGETQYF. In DNA form, the CDR3 reads TGCAGTGCTAGTAGCGGGAGGGTGGGAGAGACCCAGTACTTC. The genes are TRBV20-1 and TRBJ2-5; 11 nucleotides agree with TRBD2. The CDR3 length is 14 residues. The V and J ends lost 3 bases and 4 bases, in that order; junction bases with no gene match: 4. Looked up from germline, CDR1 is DFQATT and CDR2 is SNEGSKA (reference sequence).

The chain recombines TRBV30 with TRBJ2-7; 10 bases fit TRBD2. Germline loops: CDR1 GTSNPN, CDR2 SVGIG (reference sequence). CDR3 length: 12 residues. J gave up 5 bases and V 7 bases, and 5 bases lay outside the gene matches. The CDR3 reads CASSGRVDEQYF. CDR3 in DNA: TGTGCCTCCAGCGGGAGGGTCGACGAGCAGTACTTC.

The chain has TRBV18 and TRBJ1-2; D call uncertain. This CDR3 comprises 15 residues. Germline V lookup: CDR1 KGHSH, CDR2 LQKENI. V was pared by 2 bases and J by 1 base, with 11 bases between. The CDR3 DNA follows: TGTGCCAGCTCACCAGAGTCAACAGTTAACTATGGCTACACCTTC. Its protein is CASSPESTVNYGYTF.

This clone was recorded once. Germline and junction disagree at one end, which may indicate a read error. V gene TRBV7-7 combines with J gene TRBJ2-5; a weak D match, TRBD2 (6 bases). CDR3 length: 15 amino acids. The germline V gene has CDR1 SSHAT and CDR2 FNYEAQ (reference sequence). DNA for the CDR3: TGTGCTAGCAGCGAAGGAGGGTTTCAAGGGGAGACCCAGTACTTC. Its translation is CASSEGGFQGETQYF.

The rearrangement uses TRBV18 and TRBJ2-5, with D possibly being TRBD2 (5 bases). The CDR3 runs to 15 residues. Germline V lookup: CDR1 KGHSH, CDR2 LQKENI. V was clipped by 4 bases and J by 5 bases, with 17 bases between them. The CDR3 sequence: CASSLRPSRKETQYF. Written as DNA, the CDR3 is TGTGCCAGCTCACTCCGGCCTAGCCGGAAGGAGACCCAGTACTTC.

The chain joins TRBV29-1 to TRBJ1-1; no clear D. This CDR3 contains 12 residues. Trimming stripped 1 base from V and 4 bases from J, with 7 bases between. Germline-derived CDR1 and CDR2 are SQVTM and ANQGSEA. The CDR3 DNA reads as TGCAGCGTTGAAGGGGGTATCACTGAAGCTTTCTTT. Encoded protein: CSVEGGITEAFF.

The chain recombines TRBV7-2 with TRBJ1-1; no definite D call. Trimming took 5 bases from V and 10 from J, leaving 14 bases between them. Germline V lookup: CDR1 SGHTA, CDR2 FQGNSA. The CDR3 length is 12 residues. DNA for the CDR3: TGTGCCAGCAGCGTTGGACTTACCCCAGCTTTCTTT. Translation gives CASSVGLTPAFF.

The V and J genes are TRBV30 and TRBJ1-3; TRBD1 might be the D (6 bases). This CDR3 contains 13 residues. CDR1 GTSNPN and CDR2 SVGIG come from the germline V gene (reference sequence). Trimming removed 5 bases from V and 7 bases from J, with 15 bases in between. In nucleotides, the CDR3 is TGTGCCTGGGGAACAGGGTCGGGTAACACCATATATTTT. This encodes CAWGTGSGNTIYF.

The chain has TRBV5-6 and TRBJ2-2, with D unresolved. Germline V CDR1 and CDR2: SGHDT, YYEEEE. Trimming cost V 4 bases and J 5 bases, with 15 bases left between them. The CDR3 contains 15 residues. The CDR3 region is CASSRALWTTGELFF. For the CDR3, the DNA is TGTGCCAGCAGCAGGGCTCTTTGGACGACCGGGGAGCTGTTTTTT.

V gene TRBV20-1 combines with J gene TRBJ2-1; 9 positions agree with TRBD2. V lost 3 bases and J lost 5; bases outside the gene matches: 5. CDR3 length: 14 residues. Germline V gene lookup returns CDR1 DFQATT and CDR2 SNEGSKA (reference sequence). CDR3 residues: CSASRASGDNEQFF. The CDR3 DNA reads TGCAGTGCTAGTAGGGCTAGCGGGGACAATGAGCAGTTCTTC.

This rearrangement joins TRBV2 to TRBJ2-7; D is undetermined. From germline, CDR1 is SNHLY and CDR2 FYNNEI. CDR3 size: 12 residues. V dropped 10 bases and J dropped 0 bases, with 10 bases sitting between them. The CDR3 sequence: CANSLSSYEQYF. CDR3 coding DNA: TGTGCCAACTCACTGAGCTCCTACGAGCAGTACTTC.